The T cell receptor beta chain described here comes from a study of T cells expressing NK-cell markers (dated by TCRdb to 2018 to 2021). Concerning the study at large: Three sorted T-cell subsets (CD3+CD56+NKG2C+, CD3+CD56+NKG2C- and CD3+CD56-NKG2C+) from seven to nine donors had their TCR beta-chain repertoires profiled. Of the eight sequenced donors, seven were found to be HCMV-seropositive and one was found to be HCMV-seronegative. Randomly selected healthy volunteers, three men and five women, were used as the eight sequenced donors. The libraries were sequenced on Illumina HiSeq 2000/2500, MiSeq or NextSeq, producing 2 x 150 bp reads.

To determine HCMV serostatus, a commercial ELISA kit was used to detect HCMV-specific IgG in serum. Ficoll density gradient centrifugation was used to isolate peripheral blood mononuclear cells from blood. As regards this clonotype: The target of this receptor is not known.

Via the germline V gene (reference sequence), CDR1 is DFQATT and CDR2 SNEGSKA. Counted from cysteine to phenylalanine, this CDR3 has 16 amino acids. No DNA is listed. The instrument given in TCRdb is Illumina HiSeq 2000. TCR beta cDNA libraries were made by 5'RACE template switching that added a universal primer site and unique molecular identifiers. cDNA synthesis was primed from the TCR beta constant segment and was followed by two successive PCR amplification steps. In the paper's pipeline: MIGEC was used to demultiplex reads and group reads by UMI, and MiTCR was used to assemble and quantify clonotypes. To exclude erroneous sequences, any TCR cDNA sequence not supported by at least two reads was discarded. The tcR package was used for downstream repertoire analysis, and clonotypes were matched across fractions by CDR3 nucleotide sequence plus V segment. VDJmatch was used to annotate antigen specificity against VDJdb, with one amino acid substitution in CDR3 permitted. TCRdb reprocessed the public reads and reports one entry per CDR3 protein sequence, without DNA. These V and J calls derive from TCRdb rather than the authors' analysis. The sample table records 300,000 to 500,000 distinct CDR3 sequences. The ten largest make up about 10% of the sample.

The full study reports these points: Those dominant clonotypes were again the most abundant among CD3+CD56-NKG2C+ cells in a few donors, at about 25-60.1%. It remained unclear whether the expanded NKG2C-expressing T cell clones were specific for HCMV antigens. In six donors, the dominant CD3+CD56+NKG2C+ clonotypes ranked among the top 10 CD8+ clonotypes, making up 1.0-7.0% of CD8+ T cells.

The sequence joins TRBV20-1 to TRBJ2-7; the D call of TRBD1 rests on TCRdb alone, since no DNA is present to check it. The clonotype was recovered from a woman in her 50s in good health. Donor details come from another sample of the same person, matched by shared clones. Sequenced: blood T cells: a sorted CD56 or NKG2C T cell subset, CD4+ or CD8+ T cells, or bulk PBMC T cells (not recorded which). The CDR3 has the sequence CSASGGTGPSMDEQYF.